Listed here are 24 T cell receptor beta chains from one sample, sequenced in a study of early T cells in non-severe SARS-CoV-2 infection. TCRdb reprocessed the 5' RACE reads with MiXCR, giving one entry per CDR3 protein. The sample has tens of thousands of distinct CDR3 sequences, approximately 6% seen once. The source was whole blood, collected at baseline. These receptors all stem from an adult who was a healthcare worker with PCR-confirmed SARS-CoV-2 infection or an uninfected control (not recorded which).

The table lists this clonotype with many counts. The chain recombines TRBV12-3 or TRBV12-4 with TRBJ1-3; D is ambiguous. The germline V and J ends were trimmed by 7 bases and 2 bases, with 9 bases remaining between them. The CDR3 covers 13 residues. The CDR3: CASTLGAGNTIYF. As DNA, the CDR3 is TGTGCCAGCACCCTGGGTGCTGGAAACACCATATATTTT.

This clonotype was observed many times. This sequence joins TRBV30 and TRBJ1-2; no clear D gene. The length of the CDR3 is 11 residues. Germline CDR1 reads GTSNPN; CDR2 reads SVGIG (reference sequence). V gave up 0 bases and J gave up 10 bases, with 9 bases separating them. The CDR3 nucleotides read TGTGCCTGGAGTGTAAATGTCAACTACACCTTC. It translates to CAWSVNVNYTF. Based on the CDR3 plus reference TRBV30 and TRBJ1-2, the full variable domain is SQTIHQWPATLVQPVGSPLSLECTVEGTSNPNLYWYRQAAGRGLQLLFYSVGIGQISSEVPQNLSASRPQDRQFILSSKKLLLSDSGFYLCAWSVNVNYTFGSGTRLTVV.

This clonotype came up many times. The chain employs TRBV12-3 or TRBV12-4 and TRBJ1-2, with a tentative D call TRBD1 (6 bases). The CDR3 spans 14 residues. The V end was cut by 5 bases, the J end by 7 bases, with 17 bases between. The CDR3 region is CASSPQGGLVGYTF. The CDR3 DNA is TGTGCCAGCAGTCCACAGGGAGGGTTGGTTGGCTACACCTTC.

This clonotype was found a few times. V gene TRBV2 combines with J gene TRBJ2-3; 9 nucleotides agree with TRBD2. Germline trimming cut 7 bases from V and 6 bases from J; bases unmatched to any gene: 11. The CDR3 loop spans 15 amino acids. Per the germline V gene, CDR1 is SNHLY and CDR2 is FYNNEI. The CDR3 DNA reads as TGTGCCAGCATCCGTAGGCGGGAGGGCCTGGATACGCAGTATTTT. Translation gives CASIRRREGLDTQYF.

This clonotype was observed many times. The V call is TRBV27, the J call TRBJ1-6; D remains unclear. The germline CDR1 and CDR2 sequences are MNHEY and SMNVEV (reference sequence). Trimming removed 6 bases from V and 4 bases from J, with 7 bases in between. The CDR3 has 13 amino acids. The CDR3 DNA reads as TGTGCCAGCAGCTTCAATTATAATTCACCCCTCCACTTT. This sequence encodes CASSFNYNSPLHF.

This clonotype appeared a few times. This chain joins TRBV19 and TRBJ2-2; possibly TRBD2 for D (5 bases). The CDR3 is 13 residues long. V gave up 6 bases and J gave up 7 bases, with 12 bases separating them. CDR1 and CDR2 from the germline V gene are LNHDA and SQIVND (reference sequence). CDR3 DNA: TGTGCCAGTAGGGGTGAGGGTGACGGGGAGCTGTTTTTT. This translates into CASRGEGDGELFF.

This chain joins TRBV11-2 and TRBJ1-6; maybe TRBD1 (5 bases). Germline V gene sequence: CDR1 SGHAT, CDR2 FQNNGV. Trimming cost V 3 bases and J 0 bases, with 12 bases left between them. This CDR3 is built from 17 residues. This chain's CDR3 is CASSFDTGYSYNSPLHF. In nucleotides, the CDR3 is TGTGCCAGCAGCTTTGATACAGGCTACTCCTATAATTCACCCCTCCACTTT.

Concerning this clonotype itself: A much larger clonotype is one base distant, so this may be a read error. The rearrangement links TRBV29-1 to TRBJ2-3; unclear D gene. Germline CDR1 reads SQVTM; CDR2 reads ANQGSEA. V dropped 4 bases and J dropped 11 bases, with 4 bases sitting between them. CDR3 length: 8 residues. Here the CDR3 DNA reads TGCAGCGTTGTTGAGCAGTATTTT. Residues: CSVVEQYF.

On this clonotype: This sequence may be a read error, since a much larger clone differs from it by one base. This CDR3 fails to terminate in the conserved phenylalanine or tryptophan, so it likely reflects a read error. The chain links TRBV29-1 to TRBJ1-3; D remains unclear. Germline V gene data show CDR1 as SQVTM and CDR2 as ANQGSEA. Trimming pared 7 bases from V and 4 bases from J, leaving 8 bases between. The CDR3 has 11 amino acids. CDR3 nucleotide sequence: TGCAGCGGAAGGGCGGGAAACACCATATATCTT. Its translation is CSGRAGNTIYL.

The chain couples TRBV2 to TRBJ2-1; 7 positions match TRBD2. Germline assignment: CDR1 SNHLY and CDR2 FYNNEI. With V trimmed by 5 bases and J by 8 bases, 12 bases remained unmatched. CDR3 size: 15 residues. The CDR3 DNA sequence: TGTGCCAGCAGTTCCCAGGGCGGGAGTTTCGATGAGCAGTTCTTC. Its protein is CASSSQGGSFDEQFF.

This clonotype showed up many times. The J gene is TRBJ1-6, the V gene TRBV7-2; unclear D gene. CDR3 length equals 14 residues. Germline loops: CDR1 SGHTA, CDR2 FQGNSA. V was pared by 3 bases and J by 3 bases, with 6 bases between. DNA for the CDR3: TGTGCCAGCAGCTTGACCAGCTATAATTCACCCCTCCACTTT. This sequence encodes CASSLTSYNSPLHF.

This clonotype occurred a few times. CDR3 loop: CASSMEAGAGANVLTF. For the CDR3, the DNA is TGTGCCAGTAGTATGGAGGCAGGGGCTGGGGCCAACGTCCTGACTTTC. The chain recombines TRBV19 with TRBJ2-6; a weak D match, TRBD1 (6 bases). Trimming took 3 bases from V and 2 from J, leaving 11 bases between them. Germline-derived CDR1 and CDR2 are LNHDA and SQIVND (reference sequence). The CDR3 sequence is 16 residues long.

Comment on this clonotype: The junction departs from the called germline gene at one end, perhaps through a read error. The chain joins TRBV15 to TRBJ1-2, with TRBD1 as a possible D gene (5 bases). CDR3 length: 17 amino acids. Per the germline V gene, CDR1 is LNHNV and CDR2 is YYDKDF (reference sequence). DNA for the CDR3: TGTGTCACCAGCAGTCCGGGGAGGCTTGAGGGACACTATGGCTACACCTTC. Protein sequence: CVTSSPGRLEGHYGYTF.

This clonotype was recorded at least ten times. V is TRBV20-1 and J is TRBJ2-5; D may be TRBD1 (6 bases). The germline CDR1 and CDR2 sequences are DFQATT and SNEGSKA (reference sequence). Trimming stripped 0 bases from V and 5 bases from J, with 19 bases between. The CDR3 spans 16 residues. The CDR3 is CSARDSGQRWWETQYF. The CDR3 nucleotides read TGCAGTGCTAGAGATTCGGGACAACGATGGTGGGAGACCCAGTACTTC.

This clonotype showed up many times. The chain's CDR3 is CASSQDPRGADSGIYGYTF. In DNA form, the CDR3 reads TGCGCCAGCAGCCAAGACCCTCGGGGGGCCGATTCGGGGATTTATGGCTACACCTTC. The chain links TRBV4-1 to TRBJ1-2, with D possibly TRBD1 on 6 matching bases. Germline V CDR1 and CDR2: MGHRA, YSYEKL. This CDR3 has 19 residues. V lost 0 bases and J lost 5, with 25 bases in between.

Written as DNA, the CDR3 is TGTGCCAGCTCACTACAGGGGAACACTGAAGCTTTCTTT. It translates to CASSLQGNTEAFF. The rearrangement joins TRBV18 to TRBJ1-1; D possibly corresponds to TRBD1 (6 bases). V was cut by 4 bases and J by 1 base, with 7 bases left in between. There are 13 residues in the CDR3. The V gene's germline CDR1 is KGHSH and CDR2 LQKENI.

This clonotype appeared a few times. A read error may be the cause here, since a much bigger clone is one base away. The chain carries TRBV29-1 and TRBJ1-2, with 7 bases identical to TRBD1. V lost 6 bases, J lost 7 bases, and 5 bases stayed unmatched. CDR1 is SQVTM and CDR2 is ANQGSEA in the germline V gene. This CDR3 has 11 amino acids. CDR3 in amino acids: CSVERQGGYTF. In nucleotides, the CDR3 is TGCAGCGTGGAAAGACAGGGTGGCTACACCTTC.

This clonotype appeared many times. This chain links TRBV30 with TRBJ1-2, with 7 positions matching TRBD1. V shed 4 bases, J shed 0 bases, and the junction held 2 bases outside the gene matches. The CDR3 consists of 13 residues. CDR1 is GTSNPN and CDR2 is SVGIG in the germline V gene (reference sequence). The CDR3, as DNA: TGTGCCTGGACAGGGGGGCCTAACTATGGCTACACCTTC. Residues: CAWTGGPNYGYTF.

At least ten counts were recorded for this clonotype. This chain joins TRBV6-2 or TRBV6-3 and TRBJ2-1; D gene uncertain. The CDR3 has 12 residues. Germline V CDR1 and CDR2: MNHEY, SVGEGT. Trimming removed 7 bases at V and 5 bases at J, with 9 bases between. The CDR3 sequence: CASTFPNNEQFF. In DNA, the CDR3 is TGTGCCAGCACCTTCCCTAACAATGAGCAGTTCTTC.

This clonotype was found many times. The chain carries TRBV4-2 and TRBJ1-1, with no clear D. This CDR3 is built from 14 residues. The germline gives CDR1 LGHNA, CDR2 YNFKEQ. V shed 1 base and J shed 7 bases, with 13 bases lying between them. Here the CDR3 reads CASSQGGQFSEAFF. CDR3 sequence (DNA): TGTGCCAGCAGCCAAGGTGGTCAGTTCAGTGAAGCTTTCTTT.

The rearrangement joins TRBV4-1 to TRBJ2-2; 13 bases are a match to TRBD2. Germline V gene sequence: CDR1 MGHRA, CDR2 YSYEKL. CDR3 length equals 16 residues. J gave up 3 bases and V 4 bases, and 2 bases lay outside the gene matches. The CDR3 loop reads CASSRTSGSYTGELFF. CDR3 nucleotides: TGCGCCAGCAGCCGGACTAGCGGGAGTTACACCGGGGAGCTGTTTTTT.

This sequence joins TRBV9 and TRBJ2-7; 9 bases are a match to TRBD2. The CDR3 length is 14 residues. In germline, CDR1 is SGDLS, CDR2 YYNGEE. Unmatched junction bases numbered 6, after V lost 4 bases and J lost 4 bases. DNA for the CDR3: TGTGCCAGCAGCCCCCGGACTAGCGATTACGAGCAGTACTTC. Encoded protein: CASSPRTSDYEQYF.

This clonotype was observed many times. This rearrangement joins TRBV25-1 to TRBJ2-7; 10 bases match TRBD1. The germline V gene encodes CDR1 MGHDK and CDR2 SYGVNS. There are 15 residues in the CDR3. V gave up 1 base and J gave up 2 bases; unmatched junction bases: 2. Written as DNA, the CDR3 is TGTGCCAGCAGTGAATCGGGGACAGGGGCCTACGAGCAGTACTTC. Translating it yields CASSESGTGAYEQYF.

Turning to this clonotype: A much larger clone lies one base from this, so it may be a read error. This chain links TRBV4-3 with TRBJ1-6; D is ambiguous. Germline loops: CDR1 LGHNA, CDR2 YSLEER. This CDR3 has 17 residues. This chain's CDR3 is CAGSQEAADVSSRPLHF. The CDR3 region has the DNA TGCGCCGGCAGCCAAGAAGCGGCCGACGTCTCCTCTCGGCCCCTCCACTTT.